The 27 T cell receptor beta chains given below trace back to one sample, sequenced in a study of CD8 T cells in Susac syndrome. Random hexamers were used to reverse transcribe roughly 0.5 to 1 ug of RNA. TCRdb recomputed calls from the immunoSEQ multiplex PCR reads with MiXCR, one row per CDR3 protein. The sample has about 180,000 distinct CDR3 sequences, approximately 95% seen once; the top ten hold roughly 0.16%. Sample: CD8+ T cells from PBMCs. These receptors were collected from a human donor with multiple sclerosis.

The chain carries TRBV6-5 and TRBJ1-1; 7 bases are shared with TRBD1. Trimming took 0 bases from V and 7 from J; bases not matched to a gene: 8. This CDR3 spans 15 amino acids. The germline V gene encodes CDR1 MNHEY and CDR2 SVGAGI. CDR3 residues: CASSYSMGQRIEAFF. The DNA for the CDR3 is TGTGCCAGCAGTTACTCGATGGGACAGAGAATTGAAGCTTTCTTT.

The CDR3 sequence: CASSVGSALSQETQYF. CDR3 nucleotides: TGTGCCAGCAGCGTAGGGAGCGCACTTTCTCAAGAGACCCAGTACTTC. V gene TRBV9 combines with J gene TRBJ2-5, with D uncertain. The V gene lost 0 bases and the J gene lost 2 bases, with 14 bases spanning the gap. This CDR3 contains 16 residues. Germline V gives CDR1 SGDLS, CDR2 YYNGEE.

The rearrangement links TRBV7-8 to TRBJ2-6; 9 bases are shared with TRBD2. In germline, CDR1 is SGHVS, CDR2 FQNEAQ. V lost 2 bases to trimming and J lost 0 bases; unmatched junction nucleotides: 8. This CDR3 is 19 amino acids long. The CDR3 region has the DNA TGTGCCAGCAGCTTAATAGGTCTAGCGGGAAGCTCTGGGGCCAACGTCCTGACTTTC. This sequence encodes CASSLIGLAGSSGANVLTF.

This chain joins TRBV29-1 and TRBJ1-2; D not resolved. This CDR3 region has 12 residues. Between the trimmed V and J ends, which lost 7 bases and 2 bases, there was a span of 11 bases. Germline lookup yields CDR1 SQVTM and CDR2 ANQGSEA. Here the CDR3 DNA reads TGCAGCGCCCAGGACCGAAACTATGGCTACACCTTC. Protein sequence: CSAQDRNYGYTF. The complete variable domain, with remaining parts taken from reference TRBV29-1 and TRBJ1-2, reads SAVISQKPSRDICQRGTSLTIQCQVDSQVTMMFWYRQQPGQSLTLIATANQGSEATYESGFVIDKFPISRPNLTFSTLTVSNMSPEDSSIYLCSAQDRNYGYTFGSGTRLTVV.

The chain has TRBV28 and TRBJ2-5; 10 nucleotides match TRBD2. Germline lookup yields CDR1 MDHEN and CDR2 SYDVKM. The CDR3 has 19 amino acids. The V and J ends lost 5 bases and 1 base, in that order; junction bases with no gene match: 16. The CDR3 sequence: CASSPTLAGVLGGQETQYF. CDR3 coding DNA: TGTGCCAGCAGTCCCACCCTAGCGGGAGTTTTAGGGGGCCAAGAGACCCAGTACTTC.

The J gene is TRBJ2-1, the V gene TRBV20-1, with 8 bases identical to TRBD1. CDR1 and CDR2 from the germline V gene are DFQATT and SNEGSKA (reference sequence). V dropped 5 bases and J dropped 4; count of bases not matched to a gene: 13. The CDR3 spans 16 residues. CDR3 sequence: CSARQKDRVTYNEQFF. CDR3 DNA: TGCAGTGCTCGACAGAAGGACAGGGTAACGTACAATGAGCAGTTCTTC.

V usage is TRBV6-5 and J usage is TRBJ2-1; weak D call: TRBD2 (6 bases). The CDR3 sequence is 15 residues long. The germline CDR1 and CDR2 sequences are MNHEY and SVGAGI. V lost 5 bases and J lost 8, with 19 bases in between. CDR3 sequence reads: CASSTQGLKGDEQFF. The CDR3, as DNA: TGTGCCAGCAGTACCCAGGGACTCAAAGGGGATGAGCAGTTCTTC.

V gene TRBV12-3 or TRBV12-4 combines with J gene TRBJ2-7, with TRBD2 matching 10 bases. J lost 4 bases, V lost 6 bases, and 3 bases had no gene match. This CDR3 is built from 13 residues. CDR3 residues: CASSETSGYEQYF. The CDR3 coding sequence is TGTGCCAGCAGCGAGACTAGCGGGTACGAGCAGTACTTC.

The CDR3 region is CASSPFVPDTQYF. In DNA, the CDR3 is TGTGCCAGCAGCCCATTTGTCCCAGATACGCAGTATTTT. The chain links TRBV7-8 to TRBJ2-3; D not certain. CDR3 length equals 13 residues. Germline V gives CDR1 SGHVS, CDR2 FQNEAQ. V was clipped by 5 bases and J by 4 bases, with 10 bases between them.

This clonotype has only one observation. The gene calls are TRBV14 and TRBJ2-7; D is unresolved. The germline V gene encodes CDR1 SGHDN and CDR2 FVKESK. There are 13 residues in the CDR3. V was pared by 4 bases and J by 1 base, with 8 bases between. CDR3 residues: CASSPDWSYEQYF. The CDR3, as DNA: TGTGCCAGCAGCCCAGACTGGTCCTACGAGCAGTACTTC.

The chain uses TRBV12-3 or TRBV12-4 and TRBJ2-1; 12 bases are shared with TRBD2. After removal of 7 bases from V and 4 bases from J, the junction contained 8 bases not matched to a gene. This CDR3 is built from 16 residues. The CDR3 sequence is CASTPRLAGAYNEQFF. CDR3 coding DNA: TGTGCCAGCACCCCCAGACTAGCGGGGGCATACAATGAGCAGTTCTTC.

The rearrangement joins TRBV10-3 to TRBJ2-1, with TRBD2 matching 12 bases. Germline values: CDR1 ENHRY, CDR2 SYGVKD. The CDR3 contains 17 residues. With V trimmed by 0 bases and J by 7 bases, 7 bases remained unmatched. The CDR3 spells CAISESPSGGAHNEQFF. The CDR3 DNA follows: TGTGCCATCAGTGAGTCGCCTAGCGGGGGGGCCCATAATGAGCAGTTCTTC.

The V call is TRBV29-1, the J call TRBJ1-1; weak D call: TRBD1 (6 bases). The V end was cut by 5 bases, the J end by 5 bases, with 21 bases between. Germline lookup yields CDR1 SQVTM and CDR2 ANQGSEA. The CDR3 spans 15 residues. In DNA, the CDR3 is TGCAGCGTTAAGACAGGCTCTCCTGTGGGAACTGAAGCTTTCTTT. It codes for CSVKTGSPVGTEAFF.

This sequence joins TRBV23-1 and TRBJ2-3, with 8 bases that match TRBD1. TRBV23-1 has ORF status, its function being uncertain. The CDR3 spans 15 residues. Trimming took 7 bases from V and 0 from J; bases not matched to a gene: 6. CDR3 protein: CASKTGVTSTDTQYF. The CDR3 DNA sequence: TGCGCCAGCAAGACAGGGGTTACTAGCACAGATACGCAGTATTTT.

The V gene is TRBV9, the J gene TRBJ2-5, with D unclear. Trimming removed 0 bases from V and 1 base from J, with 7 bases in between. Germline V lookup: CDR1 SGDLS, CDR2 YYNGEE. The CDR3 is 14 amino acids. The CDR3 nucleotides read TGTGCCAGCAGCGTAGGGGCGGCCCAAGAGACCCAGTACTTC. Encoded protein: CASSVGAAQETQYF.

This clonotype was found once. The chain carries TRBV29-1 and TRBJ2-1; maybe TRBD2 (5 bases). The CDR3 has 13 residues. Trimming took 6 bases from V and 3 from J, leaving 12 bases between them. CDR1 is SQVTM and CDR2 is ANQGSEA in the germline V gene. CDR3 amino acids: CSVGRAGYNEQFF. The DNA of the CDR3 is TGCAGCGTCGGTCGGGCGGGCTACAATGAGCAGTTCTTC.

The rearrangement links TRBV11-2 to TRBJ1-5, with unresolved D. Germline V gives CDR1 SGHAT, CDR2 FQNNGV. V gave up 1 base and J gave up 0 bases, with 7 bases separating them. The CDR3 contains 15 residues. The CDR3 reads CASSLAIDSNQPQHF. The CDR3 DNA reads as TGTGCCAGCAGCTTAGCCATCGATAGCAATCAGCCCCAGCATTTT.

This rearrangement joins TRBV9 to TRBJ2-2, with 12 bases fitting TRBD1. The germline CDR1 and CDR2 sequences are SGDLS and YYNGEE. Losses at the gene ends were 2 bases for V and 4 bases for J; bases not matched to a gene: 0. The length of the CDR3 is 15 residues. The CDR3 DNA sequence: TGTGCCAGCAGCGTGGGACAGGGGGCCACCGGGGAGCTGTTTTTT. It is translated as CASSVGQGATGELFF.

The V and J genes are TRBV29-1 and TRBJ2-3, with D possibly matching TRBD1 (6 bases). Germline CDR1 reads SQVTM; CDR2 reads ANQGSEA. The CDR3 runs to 12 residues. Trimming took off 5 bases at V and 6 bases at J, with 12 bases between the two ends. CDR3 sequence (DNA): TGCAGCGTTTATACAGGGTCCGATACGCAGTATTTT. It translates to CSVYTGSDTQYF.

This sequence joins TRBV24-1 and TRBJ2-5; no clear D gene. Germline assignment: CDR1 KGHDR and CDR2 SFDVKD. This CDR3 contains 13 residues. Trimming pared 1 base from V and 4 bases from J, leaving 6 bases between. The CDR3, as DNA: TGTGCCACCAGTGATTTCCATGGAGAGACCCAGTACTTC. Its protein product is CATSDFHGETQYF.

The rearrangement joins TRBV30 to TRBJ2-1; D gene ambiguous. Per germline, CDR1 GTSNPN and CDR2 SVGIG (reference sequence). This CDR3 comprises 13 residues. The V end was cut by 2 bases, the J end by 6 bases, with 11 bases between. CDR3 loop: CAWSTGFGNEQFF. The DNA of the CDR3 is TGTGCCTGGAGTACCGGGTTCGGCAATGAGCAGTTCTTC.

This chain joins TRBV29-1 and TRBJ1-2; a weak D match, TRBD1 (6 bases). Germline lookup yields CDR1 SQVTM and CDR2 ANQGSEA. V gave up 2 bases and J gave up 1 base, with 20 bases separating them. The CDR3 consists of 17 residues. CDR3 coding DNA: TGCAGCGTTGAACAGTGGCAGGGGAGGATGGGTAACTATGGCTACACCTTC. It is translated as CSVEQWQGRMGNYGYTF. Based on the CDR3 plus reference TRBV29-1 and TRBJ1-2, the full variable domain is SAVISQKPSRDICQRGTSLTIQCQVDSQVTMMFWYRQQPGQSLTLIATANQGSEATYESGFVIDKFPISRPNLTFSTLTVSNMSPEDSSIYLCSVEQWQGRMGNYGYTFGSGTRLTVV.

Only one count was recorded for this clonotype. The chain carries TRBV5-6 and TRBJ2-1; the D call may be TRBD1 or TRBD2 (6 bases each). This CDR3 has 15 residues. The germline gives CDR1 SGHDT, CDR2 YYEEEE. V lost 5 bases and J 0 bases, leaving 12 bases between the germline ends. CDR3 DNA sequence: TGTGCCAGCAGTTCGGGGGCCAACTCCTACAATGAGCAGTTCTTC. This gives the protein CASSSGANSYNEQFF. The variable domain in full, with the rest retrieved from reference TRBV5-6 and TRBJ2-1, is DAGVTQSPTHLIKTRGQQVTLRCSPKSGHDTVSWYQQALGQGPQFIFQYYEEEERQRGNFPDRFSGHQFPNYSSELNVNALLLGDSALYLCASSSGANSYNEQFFGPGTRLTVL.

The chain combines TRBV3-1 with TRBJ2-7; the D call may be TRBD1 or TRBD2 (5 bases each). CDR1 LGHDT and CDR2 YNNKEL come from the germline V gene (reference sequence). V lost 0 bases, J lost 3 bases, and 12 bases lay in between. CDR3 length equals 15 residues. CDR3 in amino acids: CASSQDEGTHYEQYF. The CDR3, as DNA: TGTGCCAGCAGCCAAGACGAGGGGACCCACTACGAGCAGTACTTC.

This chain connects TRBV27 to TRBJ2-5, with 8 bases fitting TRBD2. Germline V gene lookup returns CDR1 MNHEY and CDR2 SMNVEV (reference sequence). With 3 bases clipped from V and 2 bases from J, the junction kept 8 bases outside the gene matches. The CDR3 is 16 amino acids. The CDR3 sequence is CASSFAPGTRQETQYF. The CDR3 region has the DNA TGTGCCAGCAGTTTTGCTCCCGGGACTAGACAAGAGACCCAGTACTTC.

The chain links TRBV27 to TRBJ2-1; 9 positions agree with TRBD1. The length of the CDR3 is 17 residues. The V segment lost 6 bases and the J segment 10 bases; nucleotides outside the gene matches: 19. CDR1 and CDR2 (germline): MNHEY, SMNVEV (reference sequence). This CDR3 is CASSLVTGGLFKEEQFF. DNA for the CDR3: TGTGCCAGCAGCCTCGTGACAGGGGGGTTGTTTAAAGAAGAGCAGTTCTTC.

The chain combines TRBV4-1 with TRBJ2-7; 7 bases are a match to TRBD1. Germline V gene sequence: CDR1 MGHRA, CDR2 YSYEKL. V was clipped by 7 bases and J by 3 bases; unmatched bases: 9. This CDR3 is 14 amino acids long. The CDR3, as DNA: TGCGCCAGCACCCCCCGGGCAGGGGGCTACGAGCAGTACTTC. Translation: CASTPRAGGYEQYF.